This TCR beta chain was sequenced for a study of CD8 T cells in Susac syndrome. Regarding the study as a whole: The study acknowledged a relatively small number of individuals in its TCR sequencing and HLA analysis.

With random hexamers, 0.5 to 1 ug RNA was reverse transcribed. The method of amplification for TCR beta CDR3 was immunoSEQ multiplex PCR, covering 54 Vbeta and 13 Jbeta. From the immunoSEQ multiplex PCR reads, TCRdb called clonotypes with MiXCR, one entry per CDR3 protein. The data show 150,000 or so distinct CDR3 sequences, around 96% seen once. This clonotype appeared a few times. Antigen: not known. Trimming removed 3 bases at V and 3 bases at J, with 9 bases between. Germline V lookup: CDR1 LGHDT, CDR2 YNNKEL (reference sequence). The CDR3 consists of 13 residues. The study used treatment-naive patients who had stable or active relapsing-remitting disease as multiple sclerosis controls. It was negative isolation that provided the CD8+ and CD4+ T cells, whereas TEMRA cells were enriched by FACS.

The chain employs TRBV3-1 and TRBJ2-7; D gene ambiguous. Sequencing input: CD8+ T cells from PBMCs. The clonotype was recovered from a human donor with multiple sclerosis. The DNA of the CDR3 is TGTGCCAGCAGCCATGGCAGAAGCTACGAGCAGTACTTC. It yields the protein CASSHGRSYEQYF.